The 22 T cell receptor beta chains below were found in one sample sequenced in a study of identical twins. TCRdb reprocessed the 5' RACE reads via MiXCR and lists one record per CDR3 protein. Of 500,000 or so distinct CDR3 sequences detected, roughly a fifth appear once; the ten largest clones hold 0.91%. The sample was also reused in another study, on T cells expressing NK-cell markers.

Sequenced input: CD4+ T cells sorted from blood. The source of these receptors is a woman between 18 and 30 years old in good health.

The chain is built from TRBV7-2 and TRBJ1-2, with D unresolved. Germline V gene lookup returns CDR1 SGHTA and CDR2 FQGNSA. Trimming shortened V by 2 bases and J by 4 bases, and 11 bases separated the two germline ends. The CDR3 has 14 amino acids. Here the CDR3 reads CASSLSSGIYGYTF. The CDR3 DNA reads TGTGCCAGCAGCTTATCGTCAGGCATCTATGGCTACACCTTC. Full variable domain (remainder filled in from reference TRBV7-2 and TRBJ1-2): GAGVSQSPSNKVTEKGKDVELRCDPISGHTALYWYRQSLGQGLEFLIYFQGNSAPDKSGLPSDRFSAERTGGSVSTLTIQRTQQEDSAVYLCASSLSSGIYGYTFGSGTRLTVV.

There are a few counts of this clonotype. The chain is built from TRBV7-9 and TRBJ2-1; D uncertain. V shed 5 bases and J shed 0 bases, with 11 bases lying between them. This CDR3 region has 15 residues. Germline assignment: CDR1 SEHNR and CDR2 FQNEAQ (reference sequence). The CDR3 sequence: CASSLDQFSYNEQFF. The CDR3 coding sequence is TGTGCCAGCAGCCTCGACCAGTTCTCCTACAATGAGCAGTTCTTC.

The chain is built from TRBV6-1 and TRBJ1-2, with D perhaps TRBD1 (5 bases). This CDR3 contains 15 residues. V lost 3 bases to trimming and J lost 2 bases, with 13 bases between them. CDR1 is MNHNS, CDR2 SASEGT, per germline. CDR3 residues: CASSDWGAVNYGYTF. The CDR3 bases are TGTGCCAGCAGTGATTGGGGCGCGGTAAACTATGGCTACACCTTC.

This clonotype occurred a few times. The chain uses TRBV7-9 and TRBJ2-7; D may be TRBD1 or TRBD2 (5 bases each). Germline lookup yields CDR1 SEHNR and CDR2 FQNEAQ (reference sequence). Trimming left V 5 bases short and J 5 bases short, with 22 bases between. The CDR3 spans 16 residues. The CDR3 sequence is CASSNSRDGEVHEQYF. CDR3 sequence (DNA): TGTGCCAGCAGCAACTCCCGGGACGGGGAAGTCCACGAGCAGTACTTC.

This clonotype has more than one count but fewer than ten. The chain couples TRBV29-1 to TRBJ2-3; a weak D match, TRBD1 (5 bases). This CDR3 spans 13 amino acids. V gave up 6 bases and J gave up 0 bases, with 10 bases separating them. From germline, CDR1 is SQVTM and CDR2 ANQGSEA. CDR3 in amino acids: CSVRDTSTDTQYF. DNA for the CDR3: TGCAGCGTCAGGGATACTAGCACAGATACGCAGTATTTT.

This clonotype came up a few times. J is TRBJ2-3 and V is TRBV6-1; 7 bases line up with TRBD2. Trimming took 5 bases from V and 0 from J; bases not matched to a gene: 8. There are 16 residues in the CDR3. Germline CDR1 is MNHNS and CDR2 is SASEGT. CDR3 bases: TGTGCCAGCAGTCTTACCGGGGGGTCTAGCACAGATACGCAGTATTTT. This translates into CASSLTGGSSTDTQYF.

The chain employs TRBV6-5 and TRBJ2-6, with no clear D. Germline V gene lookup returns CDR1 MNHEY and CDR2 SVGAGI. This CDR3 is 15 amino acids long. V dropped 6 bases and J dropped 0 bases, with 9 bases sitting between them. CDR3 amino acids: CASRSSSSGANVLTF. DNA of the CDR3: TGTGCCAGCAGATCCTCGAGCTCTGGGGCCAACGTCCTGACTTTC.

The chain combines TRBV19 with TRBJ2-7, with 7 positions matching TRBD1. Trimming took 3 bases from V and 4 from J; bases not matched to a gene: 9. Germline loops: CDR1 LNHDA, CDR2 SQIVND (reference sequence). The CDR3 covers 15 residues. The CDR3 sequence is CASSIEGGPSYEQYF. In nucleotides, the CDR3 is TGTGCCAGTAGTATTGAAGGGGGCCCGTCGTACGAGCAGTACTTC.

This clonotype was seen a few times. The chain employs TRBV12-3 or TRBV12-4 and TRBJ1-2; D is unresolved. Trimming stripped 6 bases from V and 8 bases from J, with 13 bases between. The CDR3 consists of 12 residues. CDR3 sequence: CASSPSEGGYTF. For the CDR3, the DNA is TGTGCCAGCAGCCCCTCGGAGGGCGGCTACACCTTC.

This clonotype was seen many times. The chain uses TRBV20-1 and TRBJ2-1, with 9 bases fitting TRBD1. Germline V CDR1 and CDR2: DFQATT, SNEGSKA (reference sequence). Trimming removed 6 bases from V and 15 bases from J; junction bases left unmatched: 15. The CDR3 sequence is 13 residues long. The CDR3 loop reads CSAKTGGRWGGFF. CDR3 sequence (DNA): TGCAGTGCCAAGACAGGGGGGAGGTGGGGTGGGTTCTTC.

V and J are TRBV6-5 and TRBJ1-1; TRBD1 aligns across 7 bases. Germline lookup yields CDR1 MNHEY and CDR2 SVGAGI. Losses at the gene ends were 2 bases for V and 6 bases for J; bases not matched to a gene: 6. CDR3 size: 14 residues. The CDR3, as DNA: TGTGCCAGCAGTTACAAGTCAGGGGGGGCTGAAGCTTTCTTT. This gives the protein CASSYKSGGAEAFF.

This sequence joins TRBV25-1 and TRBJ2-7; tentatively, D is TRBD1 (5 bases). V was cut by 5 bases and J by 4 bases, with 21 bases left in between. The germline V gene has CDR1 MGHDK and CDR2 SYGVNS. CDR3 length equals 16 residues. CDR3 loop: CASSPQGRVRVYEQYF. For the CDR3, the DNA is TGTGCCAGCAGTCCACAAGGCAGGGTCAGGGTATACGAGCAGTACTTC.

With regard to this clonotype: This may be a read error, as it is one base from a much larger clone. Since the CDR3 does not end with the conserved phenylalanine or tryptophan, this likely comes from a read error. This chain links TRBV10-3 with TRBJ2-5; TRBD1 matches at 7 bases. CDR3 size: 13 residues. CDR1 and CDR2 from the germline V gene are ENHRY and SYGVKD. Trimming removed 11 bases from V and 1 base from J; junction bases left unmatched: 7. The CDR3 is CAVSGTAQETQYL. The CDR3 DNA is TGTGCCGTTTCGGGGACAGCCCAAGAGACCCAGTACTTA.

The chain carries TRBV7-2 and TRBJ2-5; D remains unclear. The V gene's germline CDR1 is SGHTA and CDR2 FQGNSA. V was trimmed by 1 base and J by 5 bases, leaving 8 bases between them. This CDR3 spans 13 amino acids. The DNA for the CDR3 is TGTGCCAGCAGCTTAGATCCCACCGAGACCCAGTACTTC. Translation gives CASSLDPTETQYF.

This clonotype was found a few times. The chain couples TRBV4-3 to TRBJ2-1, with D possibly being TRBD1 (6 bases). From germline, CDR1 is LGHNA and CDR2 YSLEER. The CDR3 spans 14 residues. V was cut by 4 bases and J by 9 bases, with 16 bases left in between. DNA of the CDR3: TGCGCCAGCAGCCTTGATCGGGGCAGGGGTGAGCAGTTCTTC. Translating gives CASSLDRGRGEQFF.

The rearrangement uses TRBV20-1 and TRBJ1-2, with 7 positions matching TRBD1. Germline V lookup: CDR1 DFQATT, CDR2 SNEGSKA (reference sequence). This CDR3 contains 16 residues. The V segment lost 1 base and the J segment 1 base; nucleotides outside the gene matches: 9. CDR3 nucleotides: TGCAGTGCTAGAGTGGAGGGGGCCTATTTTAACTATGGCTACACCTTC. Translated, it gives CSARVEGAYFNYGYTF.

The CDR3 region is CASSPNTGSYEQYF. The DNA for the CDR3 is TGCGCCAGCAGCCCGAATACAGGATCCTACGAGCAGTACTTC. This chain uses TRBV5-1 with TRBJ2-7, with D maybe TRBD1 (5 bases). CDR3 size: 14 residues. CDR1 is SGHRS and CDR2 is YFSETQ in the germline V gene. Trimming took 4 bases from V and 1 from J, leaving 12 bases between them. The full variable domain, rest sourced from reference TRBV5-1 and TRBJ2-7, is KAGVTQTPRYLIKTRGQQVTLSCSPISGHRSVSWYQQTPGQGLQFLFEYFSETQRNKGNFPGRFSGRQFSNSRSEMNVSTLELGDSALYLCASSPNTGSYEQYFGPGTRLTVT.

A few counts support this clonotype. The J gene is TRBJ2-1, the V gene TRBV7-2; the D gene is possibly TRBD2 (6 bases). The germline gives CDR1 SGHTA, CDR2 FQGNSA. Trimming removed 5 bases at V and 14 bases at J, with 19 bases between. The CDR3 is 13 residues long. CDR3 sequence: CASSPLGTGGEFF. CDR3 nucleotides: TGTGCCAGCAGCCCACTCGGGACTGGAGGGGAGTTCTTC. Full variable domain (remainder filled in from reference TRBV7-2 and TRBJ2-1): GAGVSQSPSNKVTEKGKDVELRCDPISGHTALYWYRQSLGQGLEFLIYFQGNSAPDKSGLPSDRFSAERTGGSVSTLTIQRTQQEDSAVYLCASSPLGTGGEFFGPGTRLTVL.

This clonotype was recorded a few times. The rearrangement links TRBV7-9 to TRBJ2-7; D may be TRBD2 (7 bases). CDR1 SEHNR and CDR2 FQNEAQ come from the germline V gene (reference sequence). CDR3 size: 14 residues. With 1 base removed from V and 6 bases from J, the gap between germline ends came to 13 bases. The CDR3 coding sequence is TGTGCCAGCAGCTTAGAGGGAGGGGGGGTCGAGCAGTACTTC. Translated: CASSLEGGGVEQYF.

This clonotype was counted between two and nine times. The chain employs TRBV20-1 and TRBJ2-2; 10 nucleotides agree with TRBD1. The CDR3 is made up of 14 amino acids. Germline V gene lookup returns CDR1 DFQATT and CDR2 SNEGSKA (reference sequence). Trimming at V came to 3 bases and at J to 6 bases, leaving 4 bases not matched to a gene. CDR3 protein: CSARGQGKAGELFF. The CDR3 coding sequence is TGCAGTGCTAGGGGACAGGGGAAGGCCGGGGAGCTGTTTTTT.

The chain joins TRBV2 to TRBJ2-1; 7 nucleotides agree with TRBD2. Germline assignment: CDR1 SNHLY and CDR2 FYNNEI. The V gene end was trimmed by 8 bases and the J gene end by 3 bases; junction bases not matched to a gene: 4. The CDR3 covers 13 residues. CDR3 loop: CASFRDYYNEQFF. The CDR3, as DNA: TGTGCCAGCTTTCGGGACTACTACAATGAGCAGTTCTTC. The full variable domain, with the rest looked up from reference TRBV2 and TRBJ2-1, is EPEVTQTPSHQVTQMGQEVILRCVPISNHLYFYWYRQILGQKVEFLVSFYNNEISEKSEIFDDQFSVERPDGSNFTLKIRSTKLEDSAMYFCASFRDYYNEQFFGPGTRLTVL.

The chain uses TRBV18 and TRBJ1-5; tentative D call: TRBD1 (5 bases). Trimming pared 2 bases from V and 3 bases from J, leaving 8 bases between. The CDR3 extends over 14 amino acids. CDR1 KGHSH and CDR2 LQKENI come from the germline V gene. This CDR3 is CASSPGATNQPQHF. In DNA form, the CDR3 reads TGTGCCAGCTCACCAGGGGCAACCAATCAGCCCCAGCATTTT.